This is a list of T cell receptor beta chains from one sample in a study of Ad26.COV2.S vaccination and SARS-CoV-2 variants. Sequenced by immunoSEQ multiplex PCR; TCRdb stores in-frame clones only, minus some. This table holds some 300,000 clones, around 83% found once. The starting material was peripheral blood, obtained in a trial of Ad26.COV2.S vaccine versus placebo. These receptors were obtained from a person between 18 and 65 years old who received the Ad26.COV2.S COVID-19 vaccine or a placebo. The CDR3 runs from the conserved cysteine through the conserved F or W. D genes are given only for firm matches. Clone size is given for some rows only: seen once, a few or many times, or a class if the clone is expanded.

V	D	size	J	CDR3	DNA
TRBV12-5	NA	NA	TRBJ1-2	CASGRDNYGYTF	TGTGCTAGTGGTAGAGATAACTATGGCTACACCTTC
TRBV20-1	TRBD1	NA	TRBJ1-1	CSAGTATEAFF	TGCAGTGCAGGGACAGCGACTGAAGCTTTCTTT
TRBV5-6	NA	NA	TRBJ1-2	CASSFRSDYGYTF	TGTGCCAGCAGCTTCAGGTCGGACTATGGCTACACCTTC
TRBV5-4	TRBD1	NA	TRBJ1-1	CASSGQGMNTEAFF	TGTGCCAGCAGCGGACAGGGGATGAACACTGAAGCTTTCTTT
TRBV2	NA	NA	TRBJ2-6	CASRPGQAGANVLTF	TGTGCCAGCAGGCCAGGTCAAGCTGGGGCCAACGTCCTGACTTTC
TRBV19	NA	NA	TRBJ2-2	CASCSRGGRATGELFF	TGTGCCAGTTGTAGCAGGGGGGGAAGGGCCACCGGGGAGCTGTTTTTT
TRBV7-2	TRBD1	NA	TRBJ1-2	CASSLLTGGDYGYTF	TGTGCCAGCAGCTTACTCACAGGGGGCGACTATGGCTACACCTTC
TRBV5-1	TRBD2	NA	TRBJ2-3	CASSMEGRADTQYF	TGCGCCAGCAGTATGGAGGGGAGGGCAGATACGCAGTATTTT
TRBV18	TRBD1	NA	TRBJ2-7	CASSSTGGRYEQYF	TGTGCCAGCTCTTCGACAGGGGGAAGGTACGAGCAGTACTTC
TRBV19	TRBD1	few	TRBJ1-1	CASNRQGDTEAFF	TGTGCCAGTAATAGACAGGGGGACACTGAAGCTTTCTTT
TRBV7-8	NA	NA	TRBJ1-1	CASSLSIDMNTEAFF	TGTGCCAGCAGCTTATCCATCGACATGAACACTGAAGCTTTCTTT
TRBV6-5	TRBD1	once	TRBJ2-7	CASSADRVSYEQYF	TGTGCCAGCAGCGCGGACAGGGTTTCCTACGAGCAGTACTTC
TRBV5-1	NA	NA	TRBJ2-7	CASSSTYRDSYEQYF	TGCGCCAGCAGCTCTACATACAGGGATTCCTACGAGCAGTACTTC
TRBV11-2	NA	once	TRBJ1-2	CASSLGGAGYKYTF	TGTGCCAGCAGCTTAGGAGGGGCAGGGTACAAGTACACCTTC
TRBV4-1	NA	NA	TRBJ2-1	CASSQGRGRTRDEQFF	TGCGCCAGCAGCCAGGGTAGGGGAAGAACGCGCGATGAGCAGTTCTTC
TRBV7-8	NA	NA	TRBJ1-1	CASSLVEGGSTKAFF	TGTGCCAGCAGCTTAGTGGAGGGGGGGAGCACTAAAGCTTTCTTT
TRBV7-6	NA	NA	TRBJ2-7	CASSSEAGSSYEQYF	TGTGCCAGCAGCTCCGAGGCAGGGAGCTCCTACGAGCAGTACTTC
TRBV5-1	NA	NA	TRBJ2-2	CASSLTNTGELFF	TGCGCCAGCAGCCTTACCAACACCGGGGAGCTGTTTTTT
TRBV19	NA	NA	TRBJ2-3	CASSIRVPSDTQYF	TGTGCCAGTAGTATAAGGGTCCCCTCAGATACGCAGTATTTT
TRBV9	NA	NA	TRBJ2-1	CASSIQVAYSTNEQFF	TGTGCCAGCAGCATCCAAGTAGCGTACTCAACCAATGAGCAGTTCTTC
TRBV27	NA	NA	TRBJ2-2	CASSFGSLRSTGELFF	TGTGCCAGCAGTTTCGGCAGTCTAAGGAGCACCGGGGAGCTGTTTTTT
TRBV6-5	NA	NA	TRBJ2-5	CASFPPGTPIGTQYF	TGTGCCAGTTTTCCCCCTGGGACTCCTATAGGAACCCAGTACTTC
TRBV21-1	NA	NA	TRBJ2-3	CASSSYSPRPHNTQYF	TGTGCCAGCAGTTCCTATTCCCCCCGACCCCACAATACGCAGTATTTT
TRBV18	NA	NA	TRBJ2-7	CASSPQNGAPYEQYF	TGTGCCAGCTCACCACAGAATGGGGCTCCCTACGAGCAGTACTTC
TRBV30	NA	NA	TRBJ1-2	CAWSSLRTPYGYTF	TGTGCCTGGAGTTCCCTCAGGACACCGTATGGCTACACCTTC
TRBV15	TRBD1	NA	TRBJ2-1	CATSTRQGRSFF	TGTGCCACCAGCACCAGACAGGGTAGGTCGTTCTTC
TRBV11-2	NA	NA	TRBJ1-2	CASSLTGYGYTF	TGTGCCAGCAGCTTAACCGGATATGGCTACACCTTC
TRBV5-1	TRBD1	NA	TRBJ1-4	CASKPGQGNEKLFF	TGCGCCAGCAAACCGGGACAGGGGAATGAAAAACTGTTTTTT
TRBV18	TRBD2	once	TRBJ2-2	CASSPPLAGGVTGELFF	TGTGCCAGCTCACCGCCTCTAGCGGGAGGGGTCACCGGGGAGCTGTTTTTT
TRBV6-5	NA	NA	TRBJ1-2	CASSYSQGFSGYTF	TGTGCCAGCAGTTACTCTCAGGGCTTTAGTGGCTACACCTTC
TRBV24-1	NA	NA	TRBJ1-6	CATKGPKNSPLHF	TGTGCCACCAAAGGACCGAAAAATTCACCCCTCCACTTT
TRBV30	NA	NA	TRBJ2-7	CAWSVGSSYEQYF	TGTGCCTGGAGTGTCGGGAGCTCCTACGAGCAGTACTTC
TRBV6-5	NA	NA	TRBJ1-4	CASSSGTDNEKLFF	TGTGCCAGCAGTTCCGGGACGGATAATGAAAAACTGTTTTTT
TRBV18	TRBD1	NA	TRBJ2-5	CASSPGQGLQETQYF	TGTGCCAGCTCACCGGGACAGGGACTGCAAGAGACCCAGTACTTC
TRBV19	TRBD1	NA	TRBJ1-2	CASSPPRDRARNYGYTF	TGTGCCAGTAGCCCCCCGAGGGACAGAGCTAGAAACTATGGCTACACCTTC
TRBV7-9	NA	once	TRBJ2-7	CASSSEAYEQYF	TGTGCCAGCAGCTCCGAAGCCTACGAGCAGTACTTC
TRBV4-1	TRBD1	NA	TRBJ2-7	CASSQGTGQGVFGYYEQYF	TGCGCCAGCAGCCAAGGGACTGGACAGGGTGTTTTCGGCTACTACGAGCAGTACTTC
TRBV29-1	NA	NA	TRBJ1-1	CSGALMNTEAFF	TGCAGCGGGGCACTTATGAACACTGAAGCTTTCTTT
TRBV5-1	NA	NA	TRBJ1-1	CASSLRADMNTEAFF	TGCGCCAGCAGCTTGCGGGCAGACATGAACACTGAAGCTTTCTTT
TRBV7-2	NA	NA	TRBJ2-1	CASSLVGTGGVLSYNEQFF	TGTGCCAGCAGCCTCGTCGGGACGGGGGGCGTCTTATCCTACAATGAGCAGTTCTTC
TRBV7-6	NA	NA	TRBJ1-2	CASSLEEGGGYTF	TGTGCCAGCAGCTTAGAAGAGGGAGGGGGCTACACCTTC
TRBV18	NA	few	TRBJ2-3	CASSPLLPQGTDTQYF	TGTGCCAGCTCACCACTGCTCCCCCAGGGCACAGATACGCAGTATTTT